One sample yielded the 11 T cell receptor beta chains listed below, sequenced in a study of identical twins. TCRdb analysed the 5' RACE reads with MiXCR anew, one entry per CDR3 protein. The table shows 130,000 to 150,000 distinct CDR3 sequences, with around 3.4% occurring only once. Material: memory T cells sorted from blood. These receptors originate from a man aged 18 to 30 in good health.

At least ten counts were recorded for this clonotype. The chain links TRBV29-1 to TRBJ2-1, with 14 bases aligning to TRBD2. The V gene end was trimmed by 7 bases and the J gene end by 6 bases; junction bases not matched to a gene: 5. This CDR3 contains 14 residues. Germline lookup yields CDR1 SQVTM and CDR2 ANQGSEA. The CDR3 DNA sequence: TGCAGCGCCAGGACTAGCGGGAGGTCCAATGAGCAGTTCTTC. Its protein is CSARTSGRSNEQFF.

In its sample, this clonotype was seen many times. The rearrangement links TRBV6-8 to TRBJ2-7; D is tentatively TRBD1 or TRBD2 (5 bases each). V was cut by 8 bases and J by 3 bases, with 20 bases left in between. Germline CDR1 MNHGY, CDR2 SAAAGT. CDR3 size: 15 residues. The CDR3 nucleotides are TGTGCCAGCCGGGTCTCGGGGCAGGGAGTCTACGAGCAGTACGTC. It is translated as CASRVSGQGVYEQYV.

This clonotype appeared many times. This rearrangement joins TRBV6-6 to TRBJ2-2, with TRBD1 as a possible D gene (6 bases). The CDR3 runs 13 residues. The V gene's germline CDR1 is MNHNY and CDR2 SVGAGI (reference sequence). V dropped 8 bases and J dropped 5 bases, with 12 bases sitting between them. In DNA, the CDR3 is TGTGCCAGCGCACAGGGCGGGACCGGGGAGCTGTTTTTT. It encodes CASAQGGTGELFF.

This clonotype was counted many times. The gene calls are TRBV7-9 and TRBJ1-2, with D tentatively TRBD1 (5 bases). The V gene's germline CDR1 is SEHNR and CDR2 FQNEAQ (reference sequence). There are 15 residues in the CDR3. V was shortened by 5 bases and J by 2 bases, with 15 bases between the two germline ends. CDR3 DNA sequence: TGTGCCAGCAGCACCACGACCGGGACCAACTATGGCTACACCTTC. This codes for CASSTTTGTNYGYTF.

Concerning this clonotype: A single base separates this from a much larger clone, so it may be a read error. The chain has TRBV9 and TRBJ2-2; either TRBD1 or TRBD2 may supply D (5 bases each). The CDR3 totals 12 residues. Germline loops: CDR1 SGDLS, CDR2 YYNGEE. The CDR3 here is CASSPGDGELCF. CDR3 DNA sequence: TGTGCCAGCAGCCCTGGGGACGGGGAGCTGTGTTTT.

This clonotype came up many times. The gene calls are TRBV5-1 and TRBJ2-5; D ambiguous. The CDR3 is 12 residues long. Trimming stripped 4 bases from V and 3 bases from J, with 7 bases between. Germline CDR1 SGHRS, CDR2 YFSETQ. The CDR3 bases are TGCGCCAGCAGCGGGCAGGAAGAGACCCAGTACTTC. It yields the protein CASSGQEETQYF.

J is TRBJ2-7 and V is TRBV20-1, with D possibly being TRBD2 (6 bases). V lost 5 bases and J 4 bases, leaving 21 bases between the germline ends. This CDR3 is 15 amino acids long. CDR1 and CDR2 (germline): DFQATT, SNEGSKA (reference sequence). This chain's CDR3 is CSAPWAGPGKYEQYF. The CDR3 DNA sequence: TGCAGTGCTCCGTGGGCGGGACCCGGAAAATACGAGCAGTACTTC.

This clonotype was seen at least ten times. The chain has TRBV11-2 and TRBJ2-3, with 8 bases aligning to TRBD2. Trimming took 4 bases from V and 3 from J; bases not matched to a gene: 12. Germline V CDR1 and CDR2: SGHAT, FQNNGV. The CDR3 is made up of 17 amino acids. CDR3 in DNA: TGTGCCAGCAGCTGGGACCCAGCGGGAGTTCTTACAGATACGCAGTATTTT. It specifies CASSWDPAGVLTDTQYF.

The chain couples TRBV21-1 to TRBJ2-7; TRBD2, the table's D call, was not compared with the DNA. TRBV21-1 is labeled a pseudogene. This CDR3 has 19 residues. The chain's CDR3 is CASSKAPPSSGQSPYEQYV. The DNA for the CDR3 is TGTGCCAGCAGCAAAGCCCCTCCGAGTAGCGGACAATCCCCCTACGAGCAGTACGTC.

This clonotype has at least ten counts. CDR3 loop: CASSARDRANSPLHF. For the CDR3, the DNA is TGTGCCAGCAGCGCGCGGGACAGGGCTAATTCACCCCTCCACTTT. The V and J genes are TRBV7-2 and TRBJ1-6; 9 nucleotides match TRBD1. Germline loops: CDR1 SGHTA, CDR2 FQGNSA. The CDR3 loop spans 15 amino acids. Unmatched junction bases numbered 5, after V lost 5 bases and J lost 6 bases.

This clonotype was seen many times. The chain employs TRBV5-1 and TRBJ2-5; no reliable D call. The germline V gene has CDR1 SGHRS and CDR2 YFSETQ. The CDR3 is made up of 12 amino acids. The germline V and J ends were trimmed by 5 bases and 5 bases, with 10 bases remaining between them. The CDR3 DNA is TGCGCCAGCAGACTGGAGCAGGAGACCCAGTACTTC. It translates to CASRLEQETQYF. Filled out from reference TRBV5-1 and TRBJ2-5, the complete variable domain reads KAGVTQTPRYLIKTRGQQVTLSCSPISGHRSVSWYQQTPGQGLQFLFEYFSETQRNKGNFPGRFSGRQFSNSRSEMNVSTLELGDSALYLCASRLEQETQYFGPGTRLLVL.